These T cell receptor beta chains were read from a single sample in a study of T cell changes during pregnancy in multiple sclerosis. The assay was immunoSEQ multiplex PCR, and TCRdb's table has in-frame clones only and misses some. This sample has roughly 38,000 clones, with roughly 91% found just once. The input for sequencing was CD8+ T cells from peripheral blood mononuclear cells, taken in the first trimester of pregnancy. These receptor sequences come from a female donor with multiple sclerosis, enrolled in a pregnancy study. The CDR3 runs from the conserved cysteine through the conserved F or W. A D gene is named only where the DNA matches it firmly. Clone size is stated in some rows and not others, as once, few, many or a class when expanded.

j_call v_call d_call clone_size cdr3_aa cdr3_nt
TRBJ1-1 TRBV2 TRBD1 few CASWTGIENTEAFF TGTGCCAGCTGGACAGGGATTGAGAACACTGAAGCTTTCTTT
TRBJ1-2 TRBV15 . . CATSREDFGYYGYTF TGTGCCACCAGCAGGGAGGACTTTGGGTACTATGGCTACACCTTC
TRBJ1-5 TRBV2 TRBD1 . CASSGRRTGAKPQHF TGTGCCAGCAGTGGGAGAAGGACAGGGGCAAAGCCCCAGCATTTT
TRBJ2-7 TRBV5-1 . . CASSLAGTRLYEQYF TGCGCCAGCAGCTTGGCCGGGACACGACTCTACGAGCAGTACTTC
TRBJ2-1 TRBV6-4 . . CASSDSSQGGGDEQFF TGTGCCAGCAGTGACTCGTCTCAGGGGGGTGGCGATGAGCAGTTCTTC
TRBJ2-5 TRBV7-6 TRBD2 . CASSLGTSNQETQYF TGTGCCAGCAGCTTAGGGACTAGCAATCAAGAGACCCAGTACTTC
TRBJ2-5 TRBV25-1 TRBD1 . CASSPGTGEETQYF TGTGCCAGCAGCCCCGGGACAGGTGAAGAGACCCAGTACTTC
TRBJ1-5 TRBV6-5 TRBD1 . CASSPGTDSNQPQHF TGTGCCAGCAGCCCGGGGACAGATAGCAATCAGCCCCAGCATTTT
TRBJ2-2 TRBV19 TRBD2 . CATDPLAGTGELFF TGTGCCACCGACCCCCTAGCGGGGACCGGGGAGCTGTTTTTT
TRBJ2-1 TRBV7-7 TRBD2 . CASSHVAGAPGNEQFF TGTGCCAGCAGCCATGTAGCGGGGGCACCGGGTAATGAGCAGTTCTTC
TRBJ1-2 TRBV19 . once CASRGGDMRYGYTF TGTGCCAGTAGAGGGGGAGATATGAGGTATGGCTACACCTTC
TRBJ1-3 TRBV18 . . CASSPGDGNTIYF TGTGCCAGCTCACCAGGAGATGGAAACACCATATATTTT
TRBJ1-5 TRBV19 TRBD1 . CASSIGTGLGPQHF TGTGCCAGTAGTATCGGGACAGGGCTTGGGCCCCAGCATTTT
TRBJ2-7 TRBV7-6 . . CASSLGDSFSYEQYF TGTGCCAGCAGCTTAGGCGACTCCTTCTCCTACGAGCAGTACTTC
TRBJ2-5 TRBV5-4 . . CATSPPSGLEETQYF TGTGCCACCAGCCCCCCCTCGGGGTTGGAGGAGACCCAGTACTTC
TRBJ2-7 TRBV10-2 TRBD2 . CASSESSGSRPKQYF TGCGCCAGCAGTGAATCCAGCGGGAGCCGCCCGAAGCAGTACTTC
TRBJ1-2 TRBV7-2 . . CASSLGGFAPANYGYTF TGTGCCAGCAGCTTAGGAGGGTTTGCCCCAGCTAACTATGGCTACACCTTC
TRBJ1-2 TRBV7-2 . . CASSISEVGGYGYTF TGTGCCAGCAGCATTAGTGAGGTGGGGGGGTATGGCTACACCTTC
TRBJ2-7 TRBV18 TRBD1 . CASSSGQGEWGSEQYF TGTGCCAGCTCATCTGGACAGGGTGAGTGGGGCAGTGAGCAGTACTTC
TRBJ2-2 TRBV5-4 TRBD2 . CASSSATVAGGNTGELFF TGTGCCAGCAGCTCCGCGACGGTAGCGGGGGGGAACACCGGGGAGCTGTTTTTT
TRBJ2-7 TRBV29-1 TRBD2 . CSVEDLGREGYEQYF TGCAGCGTTGAAGATCTTGGCAGGGAGGGCTACGAGCAGTACTTC
TRBJ1-3 TRBV5-1 . . CASSLAGQFSGNTIYF TGCGCCAGCAGCTTGGCCGGACAGTTCTCTGGAAACACCATATATTTT
TRBJ1-5 TRBV4-2 TRBD1 . CASSQSTGTANQPQHF TGTGCCAGCAGCCAGAGTACCGGGACAGCTAATCAGCCCCAGCATTTT
TRBJ1-2 TRBV30 . . CAWSAQPTSSYTF TGTGCCTGGAGCGCACAGCCCACTTCATCCTACACCTTC
TRBJ2-7 TRBV27 . . CASRITGGAGGEQYF TGTGCCAGCAGAATAACAGGGGGGGCAGGAGGGGAGCAGTACTTC